Presented here are 17 T cell receptor beta chains from one specimen sequenced in a study of T-cell reconstitution after alpha-beta-depleted transplantation in children. Preparation of the TCRbeta library was carried out with unique molecular identifiers. TCRdb analysed the PCR reads with MiXCR anew, one entry per CDR3 protein. There are under 850,000 distinct CDR3 sequences in the sample; around 14% occur only once, and 0.65% to 0.9% lies in the top ten. The sequencing used PBMCs, collected before TCRalphabeta/CD19-depleted stem cell transplant. The receptor source for this set is a girl aged 2-9 years with congenital amegakaryocytic thrombocytopenia, due to receive a stem cell transplant.

This clonotype was seen only a few times. The chain links TRBV20-1 to TRBJ2-7; the D is unclear. Germline V lookup: CDR1 DFQATT, CDR2 SNEGSKA (reference sequence). V was trimmed by 2 bases and J by 6 bases, leaving 5 bases between them. CDR3 size: 10 residues. This CDR3 is CSARYGEQYF. Here the CDR3 DNA reads TGCAGTGCTAGATACGGCGAGCAGTACTTC.

The table lists this clonotype with many counts. The chain employs TRBV20-1 and TRBJ2-7, with 7 positions matching TRBD1. Germline trimming cut 5 bases from V and 4 bases from J; bases unmatched to any gene: 14. Germline-derived CDR1 and CDR2 are DFQATT and SNEGSKA (reference sequence). There are 15 residues in the CDR3. The CDR3 region has the DNA TGCAGTGCTGCCGGGACAGAGGCCCCCTCTTACGAGCAGTACTTC. It yields the protein CSAAGTEAPSYEQYF.

The table lists this clonotype with many counts. The chain employs TRBV5-1 and TRBJ2-1; a weak D match, TRBD2 (6 bases). Looked up from germline, CDR1 is SGHRS and CDR2 is YFSETQ. V was shortened by 1 base and J by 0 bases, with 8 bases between the two germline ends. The CDR3 covers 15 residues. The CDR3 DNA sequence: TGCGCCAGCAGCTTGCCTAGCGCCTCCTACAATGAGCAGTTCTTC. Translated, it gives CASSLPSASYNEQFF.

This clonotype was seen more than once but under ten times. V gene TRBV29-1 combines with J gene TRBJ2-1; no firm D call. This CDR3 comprises 11 residues. V was shortened by 8 bases and J by 4 bases, with 9 bases between the two germline ends. The V gene's germline CDR1 is SQVTM and CDR2 ANQGSEA. CDR3 bases: TGCAGCATACTACAGTACAATGAGCAGTTCTTC. Translation gives CSILQYNEQFF.

This clonotype was counted ten times or more. The CDR3 DNA sequence: TGTGCCAGCAGCTTAGGGGGGGATGGGCAGTTCTTC. Translation: CASSLGGDGQFF. The V call is TRBV7-9, the J call TRBJ2-1; weak D call: TRBD2 (6 bases). This CDR3 has 12 amino acids. V was clipped by 1 base and J by 12 bases, with 10 bases between them. Germline V gene data show CDR1 as SEHNR and CDR2 as FQNEAQ (reference sequence).

This clonotype occurred many times. The CDR3 loop is CASSFWDRDFRETQYF. The CDR3 region has the DNA TGTGCCAGCAGCTTTTGGGACAGGGATTTTCGGGAGACCCAGTACTTC. V usage is TRBV5-8 and J usage is TRBJ2-5; the match to TRBD1 covers 9 bases. The germline V gene encodes CDR1 SGHTS and CDR2 YDEGEE. V shed 2 bases and J 5 bases; nucleotides not matched to a gene: 10. The length of the CDR3 is 16 residues.

The table lists this clonotype with a few counts. This rearrangement joins TRBV7-9 to TRBJ2-3, with 9 bases identical to TRBD1. Per germline, CDR1 SEHNR and CDR2 FQNEAQ (reference sequence). The CDR3 runs to 17 residues. V was pared by 1 base and J by 2 bases, with 7 bases of the junction left unmatched. The CDR3 DNA reads as TGTGCCAGCAGCTTAGTCACAGGGGGCGACTCCACAGATACGCAGTATTTT. Its translation is CASSLVTGGDSTDTQYF.

This clonotype was counted only a few times. The J gene is TRBJ1-1, the V gene TRBV20-1; the D gene is possibly TRBD1 (6 bases). V was pared by 0 bases and J by 5 bases, with 10 bases between. CDR3 length: 13 residues. The germline CDR1 and CDR2 sequences are DFQATT and SNEGSKA (reference sequence). This chain's CDR3 is CSARDEGGTEAFF. In DNA form, the CDR3 reads TGCAGTGCTAGAGATGAGGGGGGGACTGAAGCTTTCTTT.

This clonotype occurred a few times. V gene TRBV20-1 combines with J gene TRBJ2-7; D assignment may be TRBD1 or TRBD2 (5 bases each). Germline CDR1 is DFQATT and CDR2 is SNEGSKA (reference sequence). This CDR3 is built from 13 residues. V was cut by 2 bases and J by 9 bases, with 17 bases left in between. CDR3: CSARRFQGGGQYF. In nucleotides, the CDR3 is TGCAGTGCTAGACGTTTTCAGGGCGGAGGGCAGTACTTC.

This clonotype has only a few counts. V gene TRBV20-1 combines with J gene TRBJ2-1; D not certain. Per germline, CDR1 DFQATT and CDR2 SNEGSKA (reference sequence). The CDR3 length is 15 residues. Trimming removed 0 bases at V and 9 bases at J, with 18 bases between. CDR3 sequence reads: CSARDRLKDATEQFF. As DNA, the CDR3 is TGCAGTGCTAGAGATCGGTTAAAAGATGCCACTGAGCAGTTCTTC.

This clonotype was seen at least ten times. The chain links TRBV7-6 to TRBJ2-3, with no clear D. The germline V gene encodes CDR1 SGHVS and CDR2 FNYEAQ. The CDR3 sequence is 16 residues long. Trimming removed 2 bases from V and 1 base from J, with 13 bases in between. The CDR3 is CASSLLSGGRTDTQYF. The CDR3 nucleotides are TGTGCCAGCAGCTTATTGTCGGGCGGCCGCACAGATACGCAGTATTTT. The whole variable domain, filled in from reference TRBV7-6 and TRBJ2-3, reads GAGVSQSPRYKVTKRGQDVALRCDPISGHVSLYWYRQALGQGPEFLTYFNYEAQQDKSGLPNDRFSAERPEGSISTLTIQRTEQRDSAMYRCASSLLSGGRTDTQYFGPGTRLTVL.

This clonotype was observed a few times. J is TRBJ2-7 and V is TRBV20-1, with no clear D. The length of the CDR3 is 17 residues. V lost 2 bases and J lost 0, with 20 bases in between. The germline gives CDR1 DFQATT, CDR2 SNEGSKA (reference sequence). The CDR3 nucleotides are TGCAGTGCTAGAAAACCACCCGCGATCTCGCCCTCCTACGAGCAGTACTTC. Translated: CSARKPPAISPSYEQYF.

The chain joins TRBV11-2 to TRBJ2-2; unclear D gene. Germline values: CDR1 SGHAT, CDR2 FQNNGV. The CDR3 spans 13 residues. V shed 2 bases and J shed 6 bases, with 7 bases lying between them. The CDR3 here is CASSLWVSGELFF. Written as DNA, the CDR3 is TGTGCCAGCAGCTTATGGGTCTCCGGGGAGCTGTTTTTT. Based on the CDR3 plus reference TRBV11-2 and TRBJ2-2, the full variable domain is EAGVAQSPRYKIIEKRQSVAFWCNPISGHATLYWYQQILGQGPKLLIQFQNNGVVDDSQLPKDRFSAERLKGVDSTLKIQPAKLEDSAVYLCASSLWVSGELFFGEGSRLTVL.

This chain links TRBV5-6 with TRBJ2-1, with 10 bases lining up with TRBD1. The CDR3 covers 17 residues. V was clipped by 4 bases and J by 7 bases; unmatched bases: 14. The germline V gene has CDR1 SGHDT and CDR2 YYEEEE. CDR3 in DNA: TGTGCCAGCAGCCGACTCGACAGGGGGCGAGTCCCAAATGAGCAGTTCTTC. Amino acid sequence: CASSRLDRGRVPNEQFF.

The J gene is TRBJ2-1, the V gene TRBV5-1; no definite D call. Germline-derived CDR1 and CDR2 are SGHRS and YFSETQ. CDR3 length: 13 residues. Trimming cost V 2 bases and J 6 bases, with 9 bases left between them. The CDR3: CASSFQDANEQFF. CDR3 nucleotide sequence: TGCGCCAGCAGCTTCCAGGACGCCAATGAGCAGTTCTTC.

This clonotype has ten or more counts. The chain carries TRBV20-1 and TRBJ2-2; unclear D gene. The CDR3 sequence is 14 residues long. Germline lookup yields CDR1 DFQATT and CDR2 SNEGSKA (reference sequence). Trimming took off 0 bases at V and 5 bases at J, with 10 bases between the two ends. The chain's CDR3 is CSARDPDLTGELFF. The CDR3 DNA reads as TGCAGTGCTAGAGATCCGGACCTTACCGGGGAGCTGTTTTTT.

This clonotype has more than one count but fewer than ten. DNA of the CDR3: TGTGCCTGGAGAGAAGGGGATGGGTACGAGCAGTACTTC. Translated, it gives CAWREGDGYEQYF. The chain combines TRBV30 with TRBJ2-7, with a tentative D call TRBD1 (5 bases). The CDR3 loop spans 13 amino acids. Between the trimmed V and J ends, which lost 3 bases and 4 bases, there was a span of 13 bases. CDR1 GTSNPN and CDR2 SVGIG come from the germline V gene (reference sequence).